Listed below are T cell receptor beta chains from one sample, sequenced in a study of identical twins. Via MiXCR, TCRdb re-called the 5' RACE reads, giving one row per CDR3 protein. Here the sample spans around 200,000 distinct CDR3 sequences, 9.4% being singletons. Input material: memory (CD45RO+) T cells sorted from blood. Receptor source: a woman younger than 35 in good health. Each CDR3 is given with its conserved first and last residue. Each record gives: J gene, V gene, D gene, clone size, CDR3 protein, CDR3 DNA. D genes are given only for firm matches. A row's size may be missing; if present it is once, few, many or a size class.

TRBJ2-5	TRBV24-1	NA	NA	CATRLGQRGTQYF	TGTGCCACCAGATTAGGACAGAGGGGGACCCAGTACTTC
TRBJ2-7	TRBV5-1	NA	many	CATSMSGATYEQYF	TGCGCCACCTCTATGTCAGGGGCCACCTACGAGCAGTACTTC
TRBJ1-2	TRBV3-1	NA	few	CASSHGAQAGYYGYTF	TGTGCCAGCAGCCACGGAGCCCAGGCAGGTTACTATGGCTACACCTTC
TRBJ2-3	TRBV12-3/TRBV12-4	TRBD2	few	CASSFVLAGDGDTQYF	TGTGCCAGCAGTTTTGTCTTAGCGGGAGATGGAGATACGCAGTATTTT
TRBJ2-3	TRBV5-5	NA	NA	CASSLFGRGTDTQYF	TGTGCCAGCAGCTTGTTCGGGCGCGGCACAGATACGCAGTATTTT
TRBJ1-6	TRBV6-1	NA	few	CASRQGINSPLHF	TGTGCCAGCAGACAGGGAATCAATTCACCCCTCCACTTT
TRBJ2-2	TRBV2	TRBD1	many	CARGQGGNTGELFF	TGTGCCAGAGGACAGGGGGGAAACACCGGGGAGCTGTTTTTT
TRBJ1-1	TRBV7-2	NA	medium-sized	CASSLDRGKAFF	TGTGCCAGCAGCTTAGATCGGGGGAAGGCTTTCTTT
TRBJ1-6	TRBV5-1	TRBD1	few	CASSLGDRDSPLHF	TGCGCCAGCAGCTTGGGGGACAGAGATTCACCCCTCCACTTT
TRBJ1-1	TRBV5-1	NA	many	CASSLQNTEAFF	TGTGCCAGCAGCTTACAGAACACTGAAGCTTTCTTT
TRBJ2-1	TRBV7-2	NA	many	CASSLRRPENEQFF	TGTGCCAGCAGCTTACGGCGGCCGGAAAATGAGCAGTTCTTC
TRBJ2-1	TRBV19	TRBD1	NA	CASSRGQEAYNEQFF	TGTGCCAGTAGTAGGGGACAGGAGGCCTACAATGAGCAGTTCTTC
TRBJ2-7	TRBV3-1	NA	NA	CASSQKTWGSWPYEQYF	TGTGCCAGCAGCCAGAAAACCTGGGGAAGTTGGCCCTACGAGCAGTACTTC
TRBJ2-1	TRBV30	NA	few	CAWARDWASNEQFF	TGTGCCTGGGCCAGGGATTGGGCGAGTAATGAGCAGTTCTTC
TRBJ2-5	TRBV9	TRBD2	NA	CASSRNSGAQETQYF	TGTGCCAGCAGCCGTAATAGCGGGGCACAAGAGACCCAGTACTTC
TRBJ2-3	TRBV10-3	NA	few	CAISEKELSTDTQYF	TGTGCCATCAGTGAAAAAGAACTCAGCACAGATACGCAGTATTTT
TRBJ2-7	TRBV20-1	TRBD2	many	CSARDRRGTSYEQYF	TGCAGTGCTAGAGATCGGCGGGGGACCTCCTACGAGCAGTACTTC
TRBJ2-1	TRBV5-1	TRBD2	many	CASSPDGEGEQFF	TGCGCCAGTAGCCCGGACGGGGAGGGGGAGCAGTTCTTC
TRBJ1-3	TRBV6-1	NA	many	CASSITGFTGNTIYF	TGTGCCAGCAGTATCACAGGATTCACAGGAAACACCATATATTTT
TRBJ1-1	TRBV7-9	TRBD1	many	CASSSGTGGNTEAFF	TGTGCCAGCAGCTCCGGGACAGGGGGGAACACTGAAGCTTTCTTT
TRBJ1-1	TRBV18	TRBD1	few	CASSPRPDRRGYTEAFF	TGTGCCAGCTCACCAAGACCGGACAGGAGGGGGTACACTGAAGCTTTCTTT
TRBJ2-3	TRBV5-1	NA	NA	CASSRITASSTDTQYF	TGCGCCAGCAGCCGCATCACCGCCTCTAGCACAGATACGCAGTATTTT
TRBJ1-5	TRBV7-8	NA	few	CASSPDANQPQHF	TGTGCCAGCAGCCCCGATGCCAATCAGCCCCAGCATTTT
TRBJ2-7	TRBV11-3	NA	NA	CASSLSDRTSEQYF	TGTGCCAGCAGCTTGTCAGACAGGACTAGCGAGCAGTACTTC
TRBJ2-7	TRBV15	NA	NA	CATSRDLGNEQYF	TGTGCCACCAGCAGAGATTTAGGGAACGAGCAGTACTTC
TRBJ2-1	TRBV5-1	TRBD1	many	CASSFGQGVIGYNEQFF	TGCGCCAGCAGCTTTGGACAGGGTGTCATCGGCTACAATGAGCAGTTCTTC
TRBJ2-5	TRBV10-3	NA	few	CAISENFGETQYF	TGTGCCATCAGTGAGAACTTTGGAGAGACCCAGTACTTC
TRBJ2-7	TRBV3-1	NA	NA	CASSQGRGTNEQYF	TGTGCCAGCAGCCAAGGGCGCGGGACCAACGAGCAGTACTTC
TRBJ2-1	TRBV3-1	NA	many	CASSFEGNEQFF	TGTGCCAGCAGCTTTGAGGGTAATGAGCAGTTCTTC
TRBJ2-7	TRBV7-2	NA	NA	CASRLTRSYEQYF	TGTGCCAGCAGACTGACTAGGTCCTACGAGCAGTACTTC
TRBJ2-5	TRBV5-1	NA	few	CASSPERETQYF	TGCGCCAGCAGCCCGGAGCGAGAGACCCAGTACTTC
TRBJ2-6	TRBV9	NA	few	CASSSRAGSGANVLTF	TGTGCCAGCAGCAGTAGAGCAGGGTCTGGGGCCAACGTCCTGACTTTC
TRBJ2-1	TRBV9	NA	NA	CASSKRGGYEQFF	TGTGCCAGCAGCAAAAGGGGAGGCTATGAGCAGTTCTTC
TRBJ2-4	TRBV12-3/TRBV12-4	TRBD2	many	CASSGLAGVAKNIQYF	TGTGCCAGCAGTGGACTAGCGGGGGTAGCCAAAAACATTCAGTACTTC
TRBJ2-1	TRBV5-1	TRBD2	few	CASSLFSGGAYNEQFF	TGCGCCAGCAGCTTGTTTAGCGGGGGGGCCTACAATGAGCAGTTCTTC
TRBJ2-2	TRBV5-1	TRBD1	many	CASSGTGDTGELFF	TGCGCCAGCAGCGGGACAGGGGACACCGGGGAGCTGTTTTTT
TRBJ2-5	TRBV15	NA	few	CATSAPETQETQYF	TGTGCCACCAGCGCCCCAGAGACCCAAGAGACCCAGTACTTC
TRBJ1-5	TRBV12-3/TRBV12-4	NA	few	CASRATGTPQHF	TGTGCCAGCAGAGCAACCGGGACGCCCCAGCATTTT
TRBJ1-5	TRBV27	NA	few	CASGRDSNQPQHF	TGTGCTTCGGGACGCGATAGCAATCAGCCCCAGCATTTT